These 22 T cell receptor beta chains were sequenced from one sample in a study of metastatic and nonmetastatic thyroid tumors. TCRdb re-called the PCR reads through MiXCR. The data show about 33,000 clones, 15% to 20% seen once. Thyroid surgery was performed in patients who had received no treatment beforehand. The sample comprised blood. The receptors derive from a female donor with papillary thyroid cancer or a benign thyroid nodule (not recorded which). Some clones in this sample may be carry-over from other donors' samples.

This clone showed up many times. The chain employs TRBV11-2 and TRBJ2-1, with 8 bases that match TRBD2. There are 16 residues in the CDR3. V lost 5 bases to trimming and J lost 0 bases; unmatched junction nucleotides: 6. CDR1 is SGHAT and CDR2 is FQNNGV in the germline V gene. The CDR3: CASSRAGGVSYNEQFF. CDR3 DNA: TGTGCCAGCAGCCGGGCGGGGGGCGTCTCCTACAATGAGCAGTTCTTC.

This clone has at least ten counts. The genes are TRBV27 and TRBJ1-5; weak D call: TRBD1 (6 bases). Per germline, CDR1 MNHEY and CDR2 SMNVEV (reference sequence). Trimming left V 4 bases short and J 2 bases short, with 9 bases between. This CDR3 is 14 amino acids long. This CDR3 is CASSWTVGNQPQHF. In nucleotides, the CDR3 is TGTGCCAGCAGTTGGACAGTGGGCAATCAGCCCCAGCATTTT.

Judged by abundance, this clone is medium-sized. The chain joins TRBV28 to TRBJ2-7; D is ambiguous. From germline, CDR1 is MDHEN and CDR2 SYDVKM. The CDR3 spans 12 residues. Trimming cost V 5 bases and J 5 bases, with 10 bases left between them. CDR3 region: CASSPEENEQYF. The CDR3 DNA reads as TGTGCCAGCAGTCCCGAGGAGAACGAGCAGTACTTC. The complete variable domain, with remaining parts taken from reference TRBV28 and TRBJ2-7, reads DVKVTQSSRYLVKRTGEKVFLECVQDMDHENMFWYRQDPGLGLRLIYFSYDVKMKEKGDIPEGYSVSREKKERFSLILESASTNQTSMYLCASSPEENEQYFGPGTRLTVT.

There are many counts of this clone. This chain joins TRBV11-2 and TRBJ1-6; D is undetermined. The germline CDR1 and CDR2 sequences are SGHAT and FQNNGV. The ends were cut back, 5 bases at V and 8 bases at J, with 16 bases in the middle. CDR3 length: 15 amino acids. The CDR3 bases are TGTGCCAGCAGCCACGGTAGCGGAGGGCATTCACCCCTCCACTTT. Protein product: CASSHGSGGHSPLHF.

The chain joins TRBV5-1 to TRBJ1-2; D may be TRBD1 (5 bases). CDR1 and CDR2 (germline): SGHRS, YFSETQ. This CDR3 spans 14 amino acids. The V gene lost 6 bases and the J gene lost 4 bases, with 16 bases spanning the gap. Here the CDR3 reads CASTAWGGSYGYTF. In nucleotides, the CDR3 is TGCGCCAGCACCGCGTGGGGGGGGAGCTATGGCTACACCTTC.

J is TRBJ2-2 and V is TRBV4-1, with TRBD2 matching over 15 bases. After removal of 1 base from V and 6 bases from J, the junction contained 6 bases not matched to a gene. Germline V gives CDR1 MGHRA, CDR2 YSYEKL. The CDR3 is 18 residues long. For the CDR3, the DNA is TGCGCCAGCAGCCAAGCTCGGACTAGCGGGAGGGCCGCCGGGGAGCTGTTTTTT. This sequence encodes CASSQARTSGRAAGELFF.

This clone is termed medium-sized. The chain recombines TRBV6-1 with TRBJ2-7; possible D gene TRBD1, 6 bases. V lost 8 bases, J lost 3 bases, and 20 bases lay in between. Germline CDR1 and CDR2: MNHNS and SASEGT. The CDR3 contains 15 residues. The CDR3 spells CASYDSRTEFYEQYF. The CDR3 region has the DNA TGTGCCAGCTACGATTCGAGGACAGAGTTCTACGAGCAGTACTTC.

This clone is judged medium-sized. The chain is built from TRBV27 and TRBJ2-7; TRBD1 agrees at 10 bases. V lost 5 bases and J lost 4; bases outside the gene matches: 8. There are 15 residues in the CDR3. Germline CDR1 reads MNHEY; CDR2 reads SMNVEV (reference sequence). CDR3: CASSMTGGTRYEQYF. CDR3 coding DNA: TGTGCCAGCAGTATGACAGGGGGCACTCGGTACGAGCAGTACTTC.

This clone was picked up many times. J is TRBJ2-3 and V is TRBV7-3; D not certain. Germline-derived CDR1 and CDR2 are SGHTA and FQGTGA. Trimming took 3 bases from V and 2 from J, leaving 9 bases between them. CDR3 size: 14 residues. The CDR3 spells CASSLSGYTDTQYF. CDR3 coding DNA: TGTGCCAGCAGCTTGTCAGGATACACAGATACGCAGTATTTT.

The chain is built from TRBV24-1 and TRBJ2-7, with 10 bases lining up with TRBD2. V shed 3 bases and J 2 bases; nucleotides not matched to a gene: 6. Per germline, CDR1 KGHDR and CDR2 SFDVKD. CDR3 length equals 16 residues. CDR3 protein: CATSDSGTSDPYEQYF. For the CDR3, the DNA is TGTGCCACCAGTGATAGCGGGACTAGCGACCCCTACGAGCAGTACTTC.

As concerns this clone: Mismatch with germline at one junction end may stem from a read error. The chain links TRBV6-1 to TRBJ2-4; possibly TRBD1 for D (7 bases). Germline V CDR1 and CDR2: MNHNS, SASEGT. The CDR3 is 12 residues long. CDR3 bases: TGTGCCAGCAGGGAGGGACAGCGGAGATATCACTTC. Its translation is CASREGQRRYHF.

This clone is deemed medium-sized. The genes are TRBV5-1 and TRBJ1-3, with D perhaps matching TRBD1 (5 bases). CDR1 and CDR2 from the germline V gene are SGHRS and YFSETQ. V was shortened by 0 bases and J by 4 bases, with 5 bases between the two germline ends. The CDR3 sequence is 13 residues long. CDR3 residues: CASSLGQGNTIYF. In nucleotides, the CDR3 is TGCGCCAGCAGCTTGGGACAGGGAAACACCATATATTTT.

This clone appeared a few times. V is TRBV10-3 and J is TRBJ2-7; D possibly uses TRBD1 or TRBD2 (5 bases each). The germline V gene encodes CDR1 ENHRY and CDR2 SYGVKD. The CDR3 runs to 12 residues. CDR3 in DNA: TGTTCTATTTGTGCAGGGACGAACGAGCAGTACTTC. It codes for CSICAGTNEQYF.

CDR3 protein: CASSLGGSSYNEQFF. CDR3 coding DNA: TGCGCCAGCAGCTTAGGGGGGAGCTCCTACAATGAGCAGTTCTTC. The chain is built from TRBV5-1 and TRBJ2-1; D may correspond to TRBD1 or TRBD2 (6 bases each). Germline V lookup: CDR1 SGHRS, CDR2 YFSETQ. The CDR3 sequence is 15 residues long. V was clipped by 2 bases and J by 0 bases, with 9 bases between them.

This clone was detected many times. The V call is TRBV19, the J call TRBJ2-2; no clear D gene. V dropped 2 bases and J dropped 0 bases, with 7 bases sitting between them. Germline loops: CDR1 LNHDA, CDR2 SQIVND (reference sequence). The CDR3 runs 15 residues. The CDR3 here is CASSIMHTNTGELFF. CDR3 DNA sequence: TGTGCCAGTAGTATAATGCATACGAACACCGGGGAGCTGTTTTTT.

This clone has a count of ten or more. V is TRBV5-1 and J is TRBJ2-5; TRBD2 might be the D (6 bases). The germline V and J ends were trimmed by 4 bases and 5 bases, with 12 bases remaining between them. The CDR3 consists of 13 residues. CDR1 is SGHRS and CDR2 is YFSETQ in the germline V gene. The CDR3 is CASSLGGRETQYF. The CDR3 coding sequence is TGCGCCAGCAGCCTGGGGGGAAGGGAGACCCAGTACTTC.

This clone was detected ten times or more. This chain uses TRBV7-8 with TRBJ1-1; D gene uncertain. This CDR3 is 16 amino acids long. CDR1 is SGHVS, CDR2 FQNEAQ, per germline. Trimming removed 3 bases at V and 4 bases at J, with 18 bases between. CDR3: CASSLELRVVGTEAFF. The CDR3, as DNA: TGTGCCAGCAGCTTGGAATTAAGGGTCGTCGGCACTGAAGCTTTCTTT.

In regard to this clone: One end of the junction varies from germline; a read error may be responsible. This sequence joins TRBV6-2 or TRBV6-3 and TRBJ1-3, with TRBD1 as a possible D gene (5 bases). This CDR3 spans 12 amino acids. The germline CDR1 and CDR2 sequences are MNHEY and SVGEGT. CDR3 residues: CAISFDRDAIYF. The CDR3 nucleotides are TGTGCCATCAGTTTCGACCGGGACGCCATATATTTT.

This clone was found many times. This chain links TRBV20-1 with TRBJ2-7; no clear D. The CDR3 sequence is 11 residues long. Germline lookup yields CDR1 DFQATT and CDR2 SNEGSKA (reference sequence). Trimming took 2 bases from V and 2 from J, leaving 4 bases between them. CDR3 protein: CSARSAYEQYF. Here the CDR3 DNA reads TGCAGTGCTAGAAGTGCCTACGAGCAGTACTTC.

This clone was recorded at least ten times. The genes are TRBV20-1 and TRBJ2-5; D could derive from TRBD1 or TRBD2 (5 bases each). The germline V gene has CDR1 DFQATT and CDR2 SNEGSKA (reference sequence). Deletions cut 0 bases from V and 3 bases from J, with 20 bases between. CDR3 length equals 17 residues. CDR3 sequence: CSARDPSAREMEETQYF. CDR3 DNA: TGCAGTGCTAGAGATCCCTCTGCCAGGGAGATGGAAGAGACCCAGTACTTC.

In this sample, this clone turned up many times. The chain carries TRBV6-1 and TRBJ1-2, with D unclear. The CDR3 has 14 residues. V lost 5 bases to trimming and J lost 5 bases, with 15 bases between them. CDR1 and CDR2 (germline): MNHNS, SASEGT. The DNA of the CDR3 is TGTGCCAGCAGTACCCAGACGGGCGGGTATGGCTACACCTTC. Protein product: CASSTQTGGYGYTF.

This clone was counted only a few times. The rearrangement uses TRBV12-3 or TRBV12-4 and TRBJ1-2; perhaps TRBD1 as D (5 bases). V was shortened by 7 bases and J by 8 bases, with 20 bases between the two germline ends. This CDR3 contains 14 residues. This chain's CDR3 is CASTFGGFVGGYTF. CDR3 nucleotides: TGTGCCAGCACCTTCGGGGGATTTGTGGGGGGCTACACCTTC.